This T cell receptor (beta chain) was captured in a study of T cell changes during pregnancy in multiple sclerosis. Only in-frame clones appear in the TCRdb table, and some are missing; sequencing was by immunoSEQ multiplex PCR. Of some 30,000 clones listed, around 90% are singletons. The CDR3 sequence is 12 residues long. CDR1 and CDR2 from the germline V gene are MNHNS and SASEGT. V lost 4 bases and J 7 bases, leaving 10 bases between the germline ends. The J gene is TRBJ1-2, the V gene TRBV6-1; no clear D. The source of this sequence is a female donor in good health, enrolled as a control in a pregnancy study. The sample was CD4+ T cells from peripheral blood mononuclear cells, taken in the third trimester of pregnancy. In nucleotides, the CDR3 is TGTGCCAGCAGTGGAAGTCGGAGTGGCTACACCTTC. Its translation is CASSGSRSGYTF.